The present T cell receptor (beta chain) was sequenced within a study of cytomegalovirus exposure and HLA in healthy donors (dated by TCRdb to about 2017). Some background on the complete study: An earlier analysis of fewer than 750 of the donors reported about 260 Gb of sequence data and 95 million to 120 million unique TCR beta sequences obtained from approximately 180 million T cells. Approximately 310 gigabases of sequencing data and tens of millions of unique TCR sequences were included in an early release covering roughly 600 HLA-typed donors. Among the roughly 430 genotyped donors, under 90% belonged to the genetic ancestry cluster associated with self-reported Caucasian donors. The study aimed to test whether cataloging public T cell receptors could reveal signatures of past pathogen exposure. The T cell repertoires of several hundred subjects were profiled by immunosequencing and related to cytomegalovirus serostatus. Besides the first cohort of 666 subjects, a separate validation cohort made up of over a hundred different subjects was used. The study combined high-throughput TCR immunosequencing, statistical association of individual TCRs with disease status, and machine learning to predict cytomegalovirus infection status. A later analysis re-analyzed previously published TCR beta repertoires from approximately 670 donors and added high-resolution HLA genotyping to study TCR occurrence patterns. In the later analysis, no new phenotypic data were used to find candidate immune exposures; instead, reliance was placed on TCR beta sequences and their occurrence across donors. To decide whether each TCR beta V gene segment behaved as functional or pseudogenic, an earlier analysis of some 600 of the donors relied on high-throughput TCR beta sequencing. Donor age, sex, ethnicity and CMV serostatus were collected together with the repertoire data. A later genetic analysis took genome-wide SNP genotypes for about three fifths of the 666 donors and used that subset as a discovery cohort. Every repertoire in the discovery cohort had been generated on one and the same sequencing platform. HLA typing covered class I and class II loci at four-digit resolution. Typing coverage differed by locus: A, B, C, DRB1 and DQB1 were typed in about 629-630 donors, DQA1 in around 500, DPA1 in 600 to 610, and DPB1 in just under 490. About five DR-DQ haplotypes were treated as single units for association and clustering because of strong linkage in the cohort. Among some 400 genotyped donors of the cohort, an average of approximately 240,000 unique TCR beta nucleotide sequences was sequenced per donor, of which 15% to 20% were non-productive.

The cohort consisted of 600 or so healthy bone marrow donors. At the time of sampling, all cohort members were nominally healthy, though unrecorded immune exposures were likely present. Of the 650 to 700 cohort members, 250 to 300 had positive CMV serostatus and approximately 400 had negative CMV serostatus, and CMV serostatus was not recorded for the donor. Every donor gave a peripheral blood sample, and the peripheral blood mononuclear cells from that sample were used for TCR beta sequencing. The Qiagen DNeasy Blood Extraction Kit was used to extract genomic DNA from the blood cell samples. What the research found in general, with its limitations: Broadly in line with IMGT annotations, most TCR beta V segments showed up in productive rearrangements about 87% or about 30% of the time in an earlier analysis of several hundred of the donors. The study listed 170 or so TCR beta chains as associated with cytomegalovirus. A later genetic analysis associated a missense DCLRE1C variant with V-gene and J-gene trimming of TCR beta chains, and an independent cohort replicated the association. A further reported finding was that TCR beta sequences accurately predicted the HLA-A and HLA-B alleles for most subjects in the first cohort. The authors suggested that the approach could potentially be extended to other disease states and immunological phenotypes. In a later analysis, HLA-associated TCR beta chains were found to be more clonally expanded and to have lower generation probabilities than equally common non-associated chains. The classifier was reported to diagnose cytomegalovirus status with high specificity and sensitivity in both the original and validation cohorts. The only immune exposure information available for the cohort was CMV serostatus. In vitro tests confirmed that a few of the cytomegalovirus-associated TCR beta chains recognize cytomegalovirus antigens. Because counts were too low, seventeen rarely observed V segments, including chromosome 9 orphons, were left out of the earlier analysis of 500 to 750 of the donors. Specific HLA alleles were associated with 15,000 to 20,000 TCR beta sequences at a false discovery rate of 0.05 in a later analysis. A later genetic analysis reported fewer N-insertions in productive TCRs among donors in an Asian-associated ancestry cluster than the roughly 620-donor mean. A later analysis found that TCR association rates varied across HLA loci, with DRB1 alleles showing the most associated TCRs and HLA-C alleles the fewest. The 87-base-pair reads could not distinguish some IMGT-functional V segments, including TRBV6-2 and TRBV6-3, so those segments were excluded. Linkage disequilibrium might explain the correlated functional status among segregating V segments, but an unknown experimental factor could not be ruled out. Because HLA typing was missing for some donors at each locus, association tests included only the typed subset. While some public TCRs were present in many individuals, most TCR sequences turned up only very rarely across donors. In this cohort, only TCR beta chains were sequenced, and detectable features were limited by the absence of alpha or paired-chain data. Presence/absence analyses assumed roughly uniform sequencing depth across donors, an assumption that may not hold. In a later analysis, several top co-occurrence clusters were reported to appear linked to parvovirus B19, influenza, CMV and Epstein-Barr virus. In a later analysis, most CMV-associated TCR beta chains were found to appear HLA-restricted, with HLA associations seemingly driven largely by CMV exposure. When HLA alleles, especially DR and DQ, strongly co-occurred, TCR associations were difficult to assign to individual alleles. A cluster of highly shared sequence variants was judged likely to be a technical artifact of the sequencing pipeline.

As to this clone: The antigen it binds to is not known. No qualities accompany the bases; no much larger clone lies one base away.

Receptors were amplified or captured by the immunoSEQ multiplex PCR assay. For the multiplex PCR, a mixture combining 60 forward primers for TCR Vbeta segments and 13 reverse primers for TCR Jbeta segments was used. A multiplex PCR assay on genomic DNA amplified the CDR3 region of rearranged TCR beta genes. Amplified TCR beta libraries were sequenced as 87-base-pair reads on the Illumina HiSeq System. As for the authors' bioinformatics: A later analysis tallied roughly 80 million unique TCR beta chains across the 666 repertoires, and about 12 million of those chains were shared by two or more donors. A nearest-neighbor algorithm error-corrected the raw reads and collapsed the reads into unique sequences, merging closely related sequences to remove PCR and sequencing errors. V, D and J gene segments were assigned by aligning CDR3 sequences to IMGT reference sequences. For a sequence to be retained, at least a six-nucleotide match to both a V gene segment and a J gene segment was required. A rearrangement counted as productive if the CDR3 had no stop codons and remained in frame with V and J, and every other rearrangement counted as non-productive. Following IMGT convention, CDR3 was defined as the stretch from the second conserved V-encoded cysteine to the conserved J-encoded phenylalanine. The earlier analysis of fewer than 700 of the donors excluded sequences that lacked an unambiguous match to a single V gene segment. An earlier analysis of some 500 of the donors classified V segments as functional when productive rearrangements were above 56.7% and as segregating when the standard deviation between donors was above 5%. To diagnose cytomegalovirus status from the catalog of TCR beta chain sequences, a statistical classification framework was built. In a later analysis, V and J genes were assigned by comparing TCR nucleotide sequences against IMGT/GENE-DB human TR gene sequences. The TCRdist pipeline was used in a later analysis to assign CDR3 sequences and most-parsimonious VDJ recombination scenarios. A later analysis defined each TCR beta chain by its CDR3 amino acid sequence plus V-gene family, and excluded reads lacking a unique V-gene family. As a way to deal with suspected cross-contamination and a sequencing artifact, a later analysis dropped 450 to 600 nucleotide sequences that were highly shared and had low generation probability. In a later analysis, a clonal expansion index for each public chain was calculated from normalized within-repertoire ranks of inferred template counts. In a later analysis, generation probabilities were computed using a VDJ recombination model fitted to out-of-frame rearrangements, and the results were checked against IGoR. A later analysis scored TCR-TCR, TCR-HLA and TCR-CMV co-occurrence with hypergeometric tests, applying a repertoire-size bias correction to TCR pairs. In a later analysis, false discovery rates were estimated by permuting HLA or CMV assignments 20 times. A later analysis grouped co-occurring TCRs with DBSCAN, adding TCRdist sequence similarity when clustering within HLA-allele-positive subsets. Repertoires with fewer than 30,000 or more than 120,000 public chains were left out of co-occurrence clustering, as were about 5 repertoires with anomalous nucleotide sharing. Drawn from immuneACCESS, this table holds only the in-frame rearrangements with V and J called that TCRdb kept. Clones are partly lost; checked studies trace under half to an unresolved V gene and leave the rest unexplained. The DNA gave D and trimming, while V, J and clone size come from that table. For this sample the table gives under 250,000 clones, of which over 75% were detected only once. Roughly 1.3% of the sample is in the top ten clones.

The junction carries 23 bases between V and J, which are trimmed by 0 bases and 0 bases respectively. CDR1 is given as SGHRS and CDR2 as YFSETQ, both from the germline V gene. The CDR3 runs 20 residues from the cysteine to the phenylalanine. Just CDR3 DNA is preserved here, 60 bases in frame from base 1. The chain was built from TRBV5-1 and TRBJ2-3; the D gene is perhaps TRBD2, on 6 matching bases. The origin of this receptor is a human donor in good health. The sample comprised PBMCs. The encoded CDR3 is CASSLAVGSATQTSTDTQYF. The nucleotides are TGCGCCAGCAGCTTGGCCGTCGGGAGTGCAACCCAAACTAGCACAGATACGCAGTATTTT.